The clone carrying this TCR beta chain was counted between two and nine times. This specimen comes from a study of shared clonotypes between healthy human individuals. Germline CDR1 SGHTS, CDR2 YDEGEE. The ends lost 0 bases at V and 8 bases at J; junction bases unmatched: 11. This CDR3 has 16 amino acids. Profiled with immunoSEQ multiplex PCR; TCRdb holds only in-frame clones, not every one. The table records 550,000 to 800,000 clones, around 74% of them present only once. This sequence was found in a woman in her 30s in good health. Sequencing input: memory CD4+ T cells sorted from blood. The sample's subset: CD45RA-negative fraction. The V gene is TRBV5-8, the J gene TRBJ2-1; 7 bases fit TRBD2. This CDR3 is CASSLEGGGSRDEQFF. The CDR3 nucleotides are TGTGCCAGCAGCTTGGAAGGCGGCGGGAGTAGGGATGAGCAGTTCTTC.